This paragraph covers one T cell receptor (beta chain) sequence. These donors counted as nominally healthy when sampled, but unrecorded immune exposures were likely. The data are from a study of cytomegalovirus exposure and HLA in healthy donors. At the level of the study: Earlier work reported 90 million to 120 million unique TCR beta sequences from about 170 million T cells. Among the approximately 420 donors who were genotyped, approximately 76% fell in the genetic ancestry cluster that is associated with self-reported Caucasian donors.

PCR primers comprised 60 Vbeta and 13 Jbeta primers. TCRdb's copy holds only in-frame clones and misses some; the assay was immunoSEQ multiplex PCR. The sample lists roughly 180,000 clones; about four fifths were seen once. The CDR3 extends over 15 amino acids. The germline V gene has CDR1 SGHDT and CDR2 YYEEEE. V was trimmed by 4 bases and J by 8 bases, leaving 21 bases between them. This chain links TRBV5-6 with TRBJ1-2, with a tentative D call TRBD1 (6 bases). The specimen was PBMCs. This receptor was obtained from a girl aged 5-17 years in good health and CMV-seropositive. The CDR3 spells CASSPIRGREGGYTF. CDR3 nucleotide sequence: TGTGCCAGCAGCCCTATCAGGGGCAGGGAAGGGGGCTACACCTTC.